This T cell receptor (beta chain) emerged from a study of human T cells and chemical hapten exposure. About the study: Predominantly women, the patients had alopecia areata, totalis or universalis.

Sample time point: patch test 1, 2 weeks after DPC sensitization. Treatment defined: therapeutic diphenylcyclopropenone sensitization with weekly scalp DPC. Germline V gives CDR1 LNHDA, CDR2 SQIVND (reference sequence). V was shortened by 7 bases and J by 2 bases, with 14 bases between the two germline ends. This CDR3 has 14 amino acids. TCRdb reanalysed the RACE reads using MiXCR and keeps one entry per CDR3 protein. The data contain 370,000 or so distinct CDR3 sequences, more than 4.5% of them seen just once; the ten biggest clones take up 2% to 2.5%. The sample in question was whole blood, obtained in connection with sensitization to the hapten diphenylcyclopropenone (DPC). The chain carries TRBV19 and TRBJ2-5; D is uncertain. This TCR was sampled from a woman aged 50 to 60 with alopecia areata. Some clones in this sample may be carry-over from other donors' samples. The CDR3 sequence is CASKRPGQQETQYF. The DNA for the CDR3 is TGTGCCAGTAAGCGACCTGGCCAGCAAGAGACCCAGTACTTC.